This T cell receptor beta chain was retrieved from a study of blood T cells in healthy people across ages. CDR3 length equals 16 residues. The V segment lost 5 bases and the J segment 7 bases; nucleotides outside the gene matches: 16. Germline CDR1 is MNHEY and CDR2 is SVGAGI. Overall study results and limits: Because sorting was not performed, PBMCs prevented conclusive naive versus antigen-experienced comparison.

With respect to this clonotype: Its cognate antigen is unknown.

Primers used in a second PCR of roughly 6 to 12 cycles were a sample-barcoded 5' primer and a J-beta primer mix. Via MiXCR, TCRdb re-called the 5' RACE reads, giving one row per CDR3 protein. The sample lists about 1.7 million distinct CDR3 sequences, roughly 30% occurring once. The chain has TRBV6-5 and TRBJ1-2; 7 bases match TRBD1. The sequence was obtained from a woman aged 25-40 years in good health. The sample consisted of blood. The CDR3 is CASSPRGAFRTSGYTF. CDR3 DNA sequence: TGTGCCAGCAGTCCCAGGGGGGCGTTCCGAACGAGTGGCTACACCTTC.